This T cell receptor beta chain emerged from a study of blood T cells in healthy people across ages. V lost 0 bases, J lost 7 bases, and 9 bases lay in between. The CDR3 is made up of 13 amino acids. Germline values: CDR1 SGHVS, CDR2 FQNEAQ. About this clonotype: Its specificity is not known.

Donor samples were obtained from healthy Caucasian individuals from Russia, aged about 6 to 100. Study-wide points: In older individuals, TCR beta diversity per million T cells was lower, falling roughly linearly with age.

Using a J-beta primer mix together with a sample-barcoded 5' primer, a second PCR was run for about 6 to 12 cycles. From the 5' RACE reads, TCRdb called clonotypes with MiXCR, one entry per CDR3 protein. The sample shows around 820,000 distinct CDR3 sequences, 20% to 25% of them seen only once. These data also formed part of another study, on T cells of mothers and their children. That paper adds: Samples were provided by three healthy Caucasian mothers and their six children.

This TCR derives from a boy under 18 in good health. Sequenced sample: blood. V gene TRBV7-8 combines with J gene TRBJ1-2; D remains ambiguous. CDR3 sequence: CASSLADAFGYTF. DNA of the CDR3: TGTGCCAGCAGCTTAGCGGATGCCTTTGGCTACACCTTC. Looking up the rest from reference TRBV7-8 and TRBJ1-2 gives the full variable domain: GAGVSQSPRYKVAKRGQDVALRCDPISGHVSLFWYQQALGQGPEFLTYFQNEAQLDKSGLPSDRFFAERPEGSVSTLKIQRTQQEDSAVYLCASSLADAFGYTFGSGTRLTVV.